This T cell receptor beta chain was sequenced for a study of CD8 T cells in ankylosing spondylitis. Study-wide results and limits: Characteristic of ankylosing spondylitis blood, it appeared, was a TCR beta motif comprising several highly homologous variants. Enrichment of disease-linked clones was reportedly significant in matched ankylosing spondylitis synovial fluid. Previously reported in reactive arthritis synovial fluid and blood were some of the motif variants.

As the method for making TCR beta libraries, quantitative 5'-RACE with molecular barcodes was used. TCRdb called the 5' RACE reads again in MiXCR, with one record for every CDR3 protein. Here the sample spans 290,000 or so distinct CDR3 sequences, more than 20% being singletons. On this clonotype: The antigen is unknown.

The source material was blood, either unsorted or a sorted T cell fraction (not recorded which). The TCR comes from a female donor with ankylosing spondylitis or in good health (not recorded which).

Here the CDR3 reads CASKTSVRSSTDTQYF. The CDR3 DNA is TGTGCCAGCAAGACTAGCGTGAGATCTTCAACAGATACGCAGTATTTT. The chain uses TRBV2 and TRBJ2-3; TRBD2 matches 8 bases. The germline V gene encodes CDR1 SNHLY and CDR2 FYNNEI. The CDR3 covers 16 residues. V shed 7 bases and J 3 bases; nucleotides not matched to a gene: 12.